The 7 T cell receptor beta chains in this list originate from one sample, sequenced in a study of T cells in localized non-small cell lung cancer. Clones were sequenced by immunoSEQ multiplex PCR, and TCRdb holds only the in-frame ones, with some missing. This sample carries 25,000 to 30,000 clones, about 80% of them seen once, and the ten largest clones take over 4%. Sequencing used peripheral blood mononuclear cells, obtained before any cancer treatment. These receptors were taken from a man between 40 and 75 years old with stage III lung adenocarcinoma.

This chain uses TRBV14 with TRBJ2-1; 11 bases line up with TRBD2. This CDR3 is built from 19 residues. From germline, CDR1 is SGHDN and CDR2 FVKESK. Losses at the gene ends were 4 bases for V and 6 bases for J; bases not matched to a gene: 17. The CDR3 reads CASSPLAGVQAVLFNEQFF. As DNA, the CDR3 is TGTGCCAGCAGCCCACTAGCGGGGGTGCAAGCGGTACTTTTCAATGAGCAGTTCTTC.

The chain recombines TRBV7-9 with TRBJ2-3; D not resolved. Germline-derived CDR1 and CDR2 are SEHNR and FQNEAQ (reference sequence). Trimming cost V 7 bases and J 2 bases, with 7 bases left between them. This CDR3 has 12 residues. The CDR3 loop is CASTPLTDTQYF. The DNA for the CDR3 is TGTGCCAGCACCCCCCTCACAGATACGCAGTATTTT.

The chain is built from TRBV19 and TRBJ1-5; D gene uncertain. Trimming cost V 2 bases and J 4 bases, with 6 bases left between them. The germline V gene encodes CDR1 LNHDA and CDR2 SQIVND (reference sequence). This CDR3 contains 13 residues. The CDR3 DNA reads as TGTGCCAGTAGTATAACACAGAATCAGCCCCAGCATTTT. Protein sequence: CASSITQNQPQHF. The entire variable domain, with the rest obtained from reference TRBV19 and TRBJ1-5, is as follows: DGGITQSPKYLFRKEGQNVTLSCEQNLNHDAMYWYRQDPGQGLRLIYYSQIVNDFQKGDIAEGYSVSREKKESFPLTVTSAQKNPTAFYLCASSITQNQPQHFGDGTRLSIL.

The rearrangement links TRBV5-1 to TRBJ2-5, with TRBD2 as a possible D gene (5 bases). Trimming stripped 4 bases from V and 7 bases from J, with 14 bases between. CDR3 length: 13 amino acids. Germline V CDR1 and CDR2: SGHRS, YFSETQ. The DNA for the CDR3 is TGCGCCAGCAGCGAGATTGTCGGGGTGACCCAGTACTTC. This sequence encodes CASSEIVGVTQYF. The entire variable domain, with the rest obtained from reference TRBV5-1 and TRBJ2-5, is as follows: KAGVTQTPRYLIKTRGQQVTLSCSPISGHRSVSWYQQTPGQGLQFLFEYFSETQRNKGNFPGRFSGRQFSNSRSEMNVSTLELGDSALYLCASSEIVGVTQYFGPGTRLLVL.

The chain combines TRBV11-2 with TRBJ1-2; a possible D gene is TRBD1 (5 bases). Germline V gene lookup returns CDR1 SGHAT and CDR2 FQNNGV. V lost 5 bases and J 4 bases, leaving 11 bases between the germline ends. The CDR3 extends over 13 amino acids. The CDR3 region has the DNA TGTGCCAGCAGCCACGGGACGTCCTATGGCTACACCTTC. Protein: CASSHGTSYGYTF.

The rearrangement links TRBV19 to TRBJ1-3; D remains unclear. V lost 8 bases and J 0 bases, leaving 11 bases between the germline ends. CDR1 and CDR2 (germline): LNHDA, SQIVND (reference sequence). The CDR3 runs 14 residues. The DNA for the CDR3 is TGTGCCAGTGCTGACGGATCCTCTGGAAACACCATATATTTT. This translates into CASADGSSGNTIYF.

The chain couples TRBV5-1 to TRBJ1-1, with D possibly TRBD1 on 5 matching bases. CDR1 is SGHRS, CDR2 YFSETQ, per germline. The CDR3 length is 13 residues. Trimming shortened V by 4 bases and J by 5 bases, and 12 bases separated the two germline ends. CDR3 sequence: CASSLLGGTEAFF. The CDR3 nucleotides read TGCGCCAGCAGCCTTTTGGGGGGAACTGAAGCTTTCTTT.